Below are 29 T cell receptor beta chains sequenced from a single sample in a study of shared clonotypes between healthy human individuals. Profiled with immunoSEQ multiplex PCR; TCRdb holds only in-frame clones, not every one. The sample shows about 1 million clones, about 75% of them seen only once. Input material: memory CD4+ T cells sorted from blood. Subset defined: CD45RA-negative fraction. These receptors all stem from a man aged 18 to 35 in good health.

This clone was recorded once. The chain carries TRBV5-1 and TRBJ2-5; D not certain. Germline CDR1 and CDR2: SGHRS and YFSETQ. Trimming pared 0 bases from V and 1 base from J, leaving 10 bases between. This CDR3 contains 15 residues. CDR3 region: CASSLAGQSQETQYF. CDR3 DNA sequence: TGCGCCAGCAGCTTGGCAGGTCAGAGCCAAGAGACCCAGTACTTC.

This clone was seen just once. This chain connects TRBV11-2 to TRBJ1-1; no firm D call. The CDR3 loop spans 12 amino acids. The germline V and J ends were trimmed by 5 bases and 8 bases, with 12 bases remaining between them. The germline V gene has CDR1 SGHAT and CDR2 FQNNGV. Written as DNA, the CDR3 is TGTGCCAGCAGCCATTCGTCGGGAGAAGCTTTCTTT. Translated: CASSHSSGEAFF.

The chain couples TRBV9 to TRBJ2-5; the match to TRBD2 covers 9 bases. The CDR3 extends over 15 amino acids. V was pared by 3 bases and J by 5 bases, with 8 bases of the junction left unmatched. Germline V gene sequence: CDR1 SGDLS, CDR2 YYNGEE. The CDR3 nucleotides read TGTGCCAGCAGCGCCCGTGGCGGGAGGGCGGAGACCCAGTACTTC. This codes for CASSARGGRAETQYF.

The V gene is TRBV9, the J gene TRBJ1-6; 8 positions agree with TRBD1. CDR3 length: 14 residues. The V gene end was trimmed by 3 bases and the J gene end by 7 bases; junction bases not matched to a gene: 3. Per germline, CDR1 SGDLS and CDR2 YYNGEE. CDR3 sequence reads: CASSETGENSPLHF. The CDR3 DNA reads as TGTGCCAGCAGCGAGACAGGGGAAAATTCACCCCTCCACTTT.

This chain connects TRBV20-1 to TRBJ1-2, with TRBD1 as a possible D gene (5 bases). This CDR3 region has 11 residues. Trimming shortened V by 6 bases and J by 9 bases, and 14 bases separated the two germline ends. Germline V gene lookup returns CDR1 DFQATT and CDR2 SNEGSKA (reference sequence). CDR3 sequence (DNA): TGCAGTGCAAAACCGACAGCCCGCTACACCTTC. Its translation: CSAKPTARYTF.

This clone was observed a few times. The chain uses TRBV11-2 and TRBJ2-7; 10 nucleotides match TRBD1. With 4 bases clipped from V and 2 bases from J, the junction kept 5 bases outside the gene matches. The CDR3 loop spans 15 amino acids. Per germline, CDR1 SGHAT and CDR2 FQNNGV. This CDR3 reads CASSSTGTGAYEQYF. The CDR3 DNA reads as TGTGCCAGCAGCTCCACCGGGACAGGGGCCTACGAGCAGTACTTC.

This clone was counted only a few times. V usage is TRBV18 and J usage is TRBJ1-1; D not certain. Germline lookup yields CDR1 KGHSH and CDR2 LQKENI. The CDR3 is 14 amino acids. Trimming removed 1 base from V and 1 base from J, with 7 bases in between. The CDR3 nucleotides read TGTGCCAGCTCACCACGTCCGGGGAACACTGAAGCTTTCTTT. This encodes CASSPRPGNTEAFF.

The chain recombines TRBV7-2 with TRBJ2-6; D is unclear. In germline, CDR1 is SGHTA, CDR2 FQGNSA. The CDR3 loop spans 15 amino acids. Trimming shortened V by 2 bases and J by 1 base, and 6 bases separated the two germline ends. The CDR3 DNA is TGTGCCAGCAGCTTACCGACTTCTGGGGCCAACGTCCTGACTTTC. This sequence encodes CASSLPTSGANVLTF.

The rearrangement uses TRBV2 and TRBJ2-7; the match to TRBD2 covers 13 bases. This CDR3 spans 16 amino acids. Trimming took 6 bases from V and 5 from J; bases not matched to a gene: 10. The V gene's germline CDR1 is SNHLY and CDR2 FYNNEI. As DNA, the CDR3 is TGTGCCAGCAGGTTACGGACTAGCGGGAGTTCCCACGAGCAGTACTTC. Its protein product is CASRLRTSGSSHEQYF.

The CDR3 sequence is CASSPQGGNIQYF. The CDR3 DNA sequence: TGTGCCAGCAGCCCACAGGGGGGGAACATTCAGTACTTC. The chain carries TRBV5-6 and TRBJ2-4, with D possibly TRBD1 on 8 matching bases. Germline-derived CDR1 and CDR2 are SGHDT and YYEEEE. The V and J ends lost 4 bases and 7 bases respectively, with 12 bases between them. The CDR3 is made up of 13 amino acids.

This clone was seen a handful of times. Other DNA sequences in this sample translate to the same CDR3. The rearrangement links TRBV18 to TRBJ1-3, with D possibly being TRBD1 (5 bases). The CDR3 covers 14 residues. V was shortened by 2 bases and J by 3 bases, with 8 bases between the two germline ends. Germline V gives CDR1 KGHSH, CDR2 LQKENI. The DNA for the CDR3 is TGTGCCAGCTCACCAACGACAGATGGAAACACCATATATTTT. It is translated as CASSPTTDGNTIYF.

This sequence joins TRBV18 and TRBJ2-3; tentative D call: TRBD2 (6 bases). V was clipped by 0 bases and J by 2 bases, with 12 bases between them. CDR3 length equals 16 residues. Germline V CDR1 and CDR2: KGHSH, LQKENI. The CDR3 loop is CASSPPEGLSTDTQYF. CDR3 coding DNA: TGTGCCAGCTCACCACCGGAGGGGTTATCCACAGATACGCAGTATTTT.

The chain couples TRBV11-3 to TRBJ2-3, with D maybe TRBD2 (5 bases). Germline CDR1 is SGHNT and CDR2 is YENEEA. The CDR3 consists of 13 residues. V was shortened by 4 bases and J by 2 bases, with 7 bases between the two germline ends. The CDR3 DNA reads as TGTGCCAGCAGCTCGGGGAACACAGATACGCAGTATTTT. Protein sequence: CASSSGNTDTQYF.

Ten or more counts support this clone. For the CDR3, the DNA is TGTGCCAGCAGCTTAAATATGGGACTAGCCTTAGCCAAAAACATTCAGTACTTC. Its protein product is CASSLNMGLALAKNIQYF. This chain joins TRBV7-2 and TRBJ2-4; 9 bases fit TRBD2. V lost 2 bases, J lost 0 bases, and 8 bases stayed unmatched. The CDR3 length is 18 residues. The V gene's germline CDR1 is SGHTA and CDR2 FQGNSA.

This chain links TRBV25-1 with TRBJ2-3; a weak D match, TRBD2 (6 bases). Germline V gene lookup returns CDR1 MGHDK and CDR2 SYGVNS. CDR3 length equals 14 residues. Trimming took 5 bases from V and 0 from J, leaving 9 bases between them. For the CDR3, the DNA is TGTGCCAGCAGTTGGGCGGGGAGCACAGATACGCAGTATTTT. The encoded protein is CASSWAGSTDTQYF.

This chain uses TRBV10-2 with TRBJ2-1; possible D gene TRBD2, 6 bases. Trimming stripped 2 bases from V and 10 bases from J, with 12 bases between. The CDR3 consists of 13 residues. Per the germline V gene, CDR1 is WSHSY and CDR2 is SAAADI. In nucleotides, the CDR3 is TGCGCCAGCAGTGAGGGGGAGGTGGGGGAGCAGTTCTTC. The encoded protein is CASSEGEVGEQFF.

The V call is TRBV5-4, the J call TRBJ1-2, with 9 bases aligning to TRBD1. Looked up from germline, CDR1 is SGHNT and CDR2 is YYREEE (reference sequence). V gave up 4 bases and J gave up 3 bases; unmatched junction bases: 13. The CDR3 consists of 17 residues. Here the CDR3 reads CASSVEPGTGSYYGYTF. The CDR3 DNA reads as TGTGCCAGCAGCGTCGAACCCGGGACAGGGTCTTACTATGGCTACACCTTC.

This clone was seen only a few times. V gene TRBV4-2 combines with J gene TRBJ1-5; 7 nucleotides line up with TRBD1. Germline V gene data show CDR1 as LGHNA and CDR2 as YNFKEQ. The CDR3 length is 16 residues. After removal of 5 bases from V and 2 bases from J, the junction contained 9 bases not matched to a gene. DNA of the CDR3: TGTGCCAGCAGCACAGTACAGGGGAGAGGCAATCAGCCCCAGCATTTT. It is translated as CASSTVQGRGNQPQHF.

This clone was seen only a few times. The CDR3 DNA follows: TGTGCCAGCAGCGCCGGGACAGGGGCCGCAGTGGGCAACACCTTC. Translating gives CASSAGTGAAVGNTF. This chain connects TRBV2 to TRBJ1-2; 10 positions match TRBD1. The CDR3 is 15 amino acids. V dropped 6 bases and J dropped 12; count of bases not matched to a gene: 16. Germline CDR1 is SNHLY and CDR2 is FYNNEI.

The V gene is TRBV7-8, the J gene TRBJ2-1; 9 bases align to TRBD2. CDR1 is SGHVS and CDR2 is FQNEAQ in the germline V gene. Losses at the gene ends were 1 base for V and 4 bases for J; bases not matched to a gene: 2. This CDR3 has 15 residues. The CDR3 region is CASSLETSGYNEQFF. The CDR3 DNA sequence: TGTGCCAGCAGCTTAGAGACTAGCGGTTACAATGAGCAGTTCTTC.

V is TRBV6-5 and J is TRBJ2-3; D ambiguous. Germline CDR1 is MNHEY and CDR2 is SVGAGI. The CDR3 is 14 amino acids. Trimming cost V 2 bases and J 2 bases, with 8 bases left between them. The chain's CDR3 is CASSYGAATDTQYF. The CDR3 DNA follows: TGTGCCAGCAGTTACGGCGCAGCCACAGATACGCAGTATTTT.

On this clone itself: Other DNA sequences from this sample encode an identical CDR3 as well. The chain links TRBV6-5 to TRBJ2-1; 8 bases agree with TRBD1. Germline V gene lookup returns CDR1 MNHEY and CDR2 SVGAGI. V lost 6 bases, J lost 1 base, and 5 bases stayed unmatched. The length of the CDR3 is 15 residues. CDR3 in amino acids: CASRPYRGSYNEQFF. The CDR3 DNA is TGTGCCAGCAGGCCTTACAGGGGGTCCTACAATGAGCAGTTCTTC.

The V call is TRBV5-5, the J call TRBJ2-1; TRBD2 is a possible D gene (6 bases). Trimming took off 4 bases at V and 7 bases at J, with 18 bases between the two ends. CDR3 length: 15 amino acids. Per germline, CDR1 SGHKS and CDR2 YYEKEE (reference sequence). The CDR3 bases are TGTGCCAGCAGCCCCGGGACTTTGCGGGGAAATGAGCAGTTCTTC. Translated, it gives CASSPGTLRGNEQFF.

The V and J genes are TRBV28 and TRBJ1-1; D unclear. Trimming took 7 bases from V and 4 from J, leaving 16 bases between them. This CDR3 has 14 amino acids. In germline, CDR1 is MDHEN, CDR2 SYDVKM. CDR3 coding DNA: TGTGCCAGCACTTTCAGTTGGGATAGCACTGAAGCTTTCTTT. It encodes CASTFSWDSTEAFF.

The CDR3 here is CASSLRTSGATQETQYF. The CDR3 nucleotides are TGCGCCAGCAGCTTGAGGACTAGCGGGGCCACCCAAGAGACCCAGTACTTC. V usage is TRBV5-1 and J usage is TRBJ2-5; TRBD2 agrees at 12 bases. Germline trimming cut 1 base from V and 1 base from J; bases unmatched to any gene: 5. CDR3 size: 17 residues. Germline lookup yields CDR1 SGHRS and CDR2 YFSETQ.

The chain recombines TRBV6-4 with TRBJ1-1; D uncertain. The CDR3 length is 15 residues. V was trimmed by 4 bases and J by 2 bases, leaving 14 bases between them. Germline assignment: CDR1 MRHNA and CDR2 SNTAGT. For the CDR3, the DNA is TGTGCCAGCAGTGCCGGACGGGAACTAAACACTGAAGCTTTCTTT. This gives the protein CASSAGRELNTEAFF.

The chain combines TRBV15 with TRBJ2-5, with D perhaps TRBD2 (5 bases). Germline assignment: CDR1 LNHNV and CDR2 YYDKDF (reference sequence). Trimming stripped 5 bases from V and 1 base from J, with 8 bases between. CDR3 length: 13 residues. This CDR3 reads CATSRGIQETQYF. The DNA for the CDR3 is TGTGCCACCAGCCGGGGTATCCAAGAGACCCAGTACTTC.

This chain uses TRBV5-1 with TRBJ1-4, with D hard to call. The length of the CDR3 is 15 residues. CDR1 SGHRS and CDR2 YFSETQ come from the germline V gene. V was clipped by 4 bases and J by 7 bases, with 17 bases between them. Here the CDR3 DNA reads TGCGCCAGCAGCCTTACGGGCGCGAAGGGTGAAAAACTGTTTTTT. Translation gives CASSLTGAKGEKLFF.

The CDR3 nucleotides read TGTGCCAGTAGTGGTGGCGGGGGATTGTCACCCCTCCACTTT. This translates into CASSGGGGLSPLHF. The chain has TRBV19 and TRBJ1-6, with D perhaps TRBD1 (5 bases). From germline, CDR1 is LNHDA and CDR2 SQIVND (reference sequence). Trimming shortened V by 5 bases and J by 10 bases, and 15 bases separated the two germline ends. There are 14 residues in the CDR3.